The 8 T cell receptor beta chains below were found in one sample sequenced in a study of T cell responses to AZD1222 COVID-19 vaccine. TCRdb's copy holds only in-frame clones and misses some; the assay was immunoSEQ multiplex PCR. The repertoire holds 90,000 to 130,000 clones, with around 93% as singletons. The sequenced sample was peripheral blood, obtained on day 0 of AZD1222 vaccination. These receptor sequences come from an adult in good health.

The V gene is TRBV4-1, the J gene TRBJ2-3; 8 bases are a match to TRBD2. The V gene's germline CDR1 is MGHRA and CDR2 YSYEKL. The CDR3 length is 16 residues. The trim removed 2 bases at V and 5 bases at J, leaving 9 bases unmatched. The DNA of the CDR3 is TGCGCCAGCAGCCAACCCGCGCGGGGGGTGGAAGATACGCAGTATTTT. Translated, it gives CASSQPARGVEDTQYF.

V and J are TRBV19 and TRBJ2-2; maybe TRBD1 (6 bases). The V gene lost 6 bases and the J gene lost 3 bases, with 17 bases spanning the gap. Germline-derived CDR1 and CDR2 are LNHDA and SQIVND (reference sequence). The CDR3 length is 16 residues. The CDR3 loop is CASSPPGTSDTGELFF. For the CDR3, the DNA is TGTGCCAGTAGCCCTCCCGGGACATCGGACACCGGGGAGCTGTTTTTT. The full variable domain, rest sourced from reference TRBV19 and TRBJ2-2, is DGGITQSPKYLFRKEGQNVTLSCEQNLNHDAMYWYRQDPGQGLRLIYYSQIVNDFQKGDIAEGYSVSREKKESFPLTVTSAQKNPTAFYLCASSPPGTSDTGELFFGEGSRLTVL.

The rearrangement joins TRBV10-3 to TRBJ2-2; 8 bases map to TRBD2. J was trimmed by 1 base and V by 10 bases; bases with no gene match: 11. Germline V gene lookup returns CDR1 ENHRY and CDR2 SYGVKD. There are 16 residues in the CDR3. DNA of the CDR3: TGTGCCACCTCCCAAGGGAGCGGGGGGAACACCGGGGAGCTGTTTTTT. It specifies CATSQGSGGNTGELFF.

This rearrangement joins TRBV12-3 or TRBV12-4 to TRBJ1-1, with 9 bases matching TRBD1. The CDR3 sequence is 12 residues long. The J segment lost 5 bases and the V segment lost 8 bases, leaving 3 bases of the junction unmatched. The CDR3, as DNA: TGTGCCAGCCGACAGGGGGGAACTGAAGCTTTCTTT. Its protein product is CASRQGGTEAFF.

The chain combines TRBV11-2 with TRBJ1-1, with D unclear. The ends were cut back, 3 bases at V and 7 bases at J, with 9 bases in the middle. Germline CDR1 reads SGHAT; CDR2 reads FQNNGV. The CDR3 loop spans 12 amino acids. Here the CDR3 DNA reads TGTGCCAGCAGCTTGTTCCGGAATGAAGCTTTCTTT. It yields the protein CASSLFRNEAFF.

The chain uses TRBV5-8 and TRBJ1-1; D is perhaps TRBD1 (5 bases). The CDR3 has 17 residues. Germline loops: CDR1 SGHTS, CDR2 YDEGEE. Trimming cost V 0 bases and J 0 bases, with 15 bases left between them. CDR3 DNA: TGTGCCAGCAGCTTGGCCGCTAGGACACTTATGAACACTGAAGCTTTCTTT. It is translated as CASSLAARTLMNTEAFF.

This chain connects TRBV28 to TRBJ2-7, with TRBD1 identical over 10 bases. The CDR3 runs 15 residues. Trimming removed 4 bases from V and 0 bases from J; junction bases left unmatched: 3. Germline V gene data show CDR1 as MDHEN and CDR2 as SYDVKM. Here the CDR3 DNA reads TGTGCCAGCAGTTCCGGGACAGGGGTCTCCTACGAGCAGTACTTC. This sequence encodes CASSSGTGVSYEQYF.

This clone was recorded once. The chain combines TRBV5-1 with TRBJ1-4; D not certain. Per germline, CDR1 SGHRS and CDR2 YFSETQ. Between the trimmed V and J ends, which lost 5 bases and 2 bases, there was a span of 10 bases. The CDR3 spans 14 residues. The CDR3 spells CASRPDSTNEKLFF. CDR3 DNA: TGCGCCAGCAGACCTGACTCGACTAATGAAAAACTGTTTTTT.